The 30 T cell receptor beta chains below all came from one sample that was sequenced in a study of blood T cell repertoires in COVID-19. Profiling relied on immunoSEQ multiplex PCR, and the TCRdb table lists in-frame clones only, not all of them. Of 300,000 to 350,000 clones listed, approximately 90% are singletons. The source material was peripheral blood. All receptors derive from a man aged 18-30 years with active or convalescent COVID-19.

This chain's CDR3 is CASRPIITSGRTRSYEQYF. In DNA form, the CDR3 reads TGTGCCAGCAGACCCATCATCACTAGCGGGAGGACCAGATCCTACGAGCAGTACTTC. The chain employs TRBV28 and TRBJ2-7, with 12 bases that match TRBD2. The CDR3 sequence is 19 residues long. The V and J ends lost 6 bases and 1 base, in that order; junction bases with no gene match: 16. Germline CDR1 is MDHEN and CDR2 is SYDVKM.

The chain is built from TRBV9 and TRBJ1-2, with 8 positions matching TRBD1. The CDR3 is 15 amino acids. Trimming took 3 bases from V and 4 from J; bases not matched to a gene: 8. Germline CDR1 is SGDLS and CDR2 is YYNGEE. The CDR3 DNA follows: TGTGCCAGCAGCGACCTACAGGGGGAGGGCTATGGCTACACCTTC. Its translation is CASSDLQGEGYGYTF.

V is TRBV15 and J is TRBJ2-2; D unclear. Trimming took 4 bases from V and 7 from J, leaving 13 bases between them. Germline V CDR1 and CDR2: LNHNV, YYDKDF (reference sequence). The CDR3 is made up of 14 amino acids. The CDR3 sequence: CATSTRGLVGELFF. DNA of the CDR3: TGTGCCACCAGCACCAGAGGATTGGTCGGGGAGCTGTTTTTT.

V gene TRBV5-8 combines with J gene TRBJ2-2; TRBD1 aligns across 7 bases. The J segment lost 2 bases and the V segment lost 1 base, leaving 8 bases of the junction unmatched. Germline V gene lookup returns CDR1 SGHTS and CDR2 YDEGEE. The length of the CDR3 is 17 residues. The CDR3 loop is CASSLRGAGGNTGELFF. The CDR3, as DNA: TGTGCCAGCAGCTTGCGAGGTGCAGGGGGAAACACCGGGGAGCTGTTTTTT.

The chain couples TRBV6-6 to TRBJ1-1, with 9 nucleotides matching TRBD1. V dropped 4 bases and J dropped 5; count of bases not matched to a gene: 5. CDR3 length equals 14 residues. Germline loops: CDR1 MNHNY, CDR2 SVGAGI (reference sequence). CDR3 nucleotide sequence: TGTGCCAGCAGTTCGACAGGGGGTAGGACTGAAGCTTTCTTT. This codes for CASSSTGGRTEAFF.

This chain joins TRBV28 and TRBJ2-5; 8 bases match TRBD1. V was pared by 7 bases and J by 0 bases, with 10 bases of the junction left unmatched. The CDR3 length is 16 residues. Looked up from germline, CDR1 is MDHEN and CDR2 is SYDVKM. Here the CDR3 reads CASKRTGYSYQETQYF. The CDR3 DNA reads TGTGCCAGCAAAAGGACAGGGTATAGCTACCAAGAGACCCAGTACTTC.

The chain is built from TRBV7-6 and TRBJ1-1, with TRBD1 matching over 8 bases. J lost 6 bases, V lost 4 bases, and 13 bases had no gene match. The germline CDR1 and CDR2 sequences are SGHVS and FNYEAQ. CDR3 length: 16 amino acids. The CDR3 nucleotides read TGTGCCAGCAGCTCCGGCGGTGGACAGGGAGGATCTGAAGCTTTCTTT. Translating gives CASSSGGGQGGSEAFF. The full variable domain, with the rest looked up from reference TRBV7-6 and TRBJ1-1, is GAGVSQSPRYKVTKRGQDVALRCDPISGHVSLYWYRQALGQGPEFLTYFNYEAQQDKSGLPNDRFSAERPEGSISTLTIQRTEQRDSAMYRCASSSGGGQGGSEAFFGQGTRLTVV.

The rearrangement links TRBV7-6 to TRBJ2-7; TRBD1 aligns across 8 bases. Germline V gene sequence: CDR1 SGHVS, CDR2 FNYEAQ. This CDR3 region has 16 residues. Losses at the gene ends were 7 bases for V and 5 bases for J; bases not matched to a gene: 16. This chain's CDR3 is CASTSVLGQAPDEQYF. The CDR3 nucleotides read TGTGCCAGCACCTCCGTTCTGGGACAGGCCCCTGACGAGCAGTACTTC.

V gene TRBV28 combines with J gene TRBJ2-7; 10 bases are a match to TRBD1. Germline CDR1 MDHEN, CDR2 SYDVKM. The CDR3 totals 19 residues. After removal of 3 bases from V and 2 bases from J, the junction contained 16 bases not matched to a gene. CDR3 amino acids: CASSFPIAPGQGTTYEQYF. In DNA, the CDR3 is TGTGCCAGCAGTTTCCCAATCGCCCCGGGACAGGGGACCACCTACGAGCAGTACTTC.

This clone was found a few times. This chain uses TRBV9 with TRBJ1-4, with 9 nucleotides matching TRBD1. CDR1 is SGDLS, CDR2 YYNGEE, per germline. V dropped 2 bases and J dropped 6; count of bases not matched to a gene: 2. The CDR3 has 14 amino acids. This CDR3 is CASSVGTGHEKLFF. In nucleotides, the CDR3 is TGTGCCAGCAGCGTCGGGACAGGGCATGAAAAACTGTTTTTT.

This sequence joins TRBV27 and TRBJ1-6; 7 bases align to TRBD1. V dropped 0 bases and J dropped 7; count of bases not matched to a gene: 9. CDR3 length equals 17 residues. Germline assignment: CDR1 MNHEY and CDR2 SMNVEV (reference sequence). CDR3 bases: TGTGCCAGCAGTTTATCCCTCTGGACAGGTGGAAATTCACCCCTCCACTTT. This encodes CASSLSLWTGGNSPLHF.

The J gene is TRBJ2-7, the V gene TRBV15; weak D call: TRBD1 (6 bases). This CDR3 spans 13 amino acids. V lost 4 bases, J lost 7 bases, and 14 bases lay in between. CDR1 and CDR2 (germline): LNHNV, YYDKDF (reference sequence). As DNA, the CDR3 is TGTGCCACCAGCACGGACAGCCGGAGGGAGCAGTACTTC. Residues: CATSTDSRREQYF.

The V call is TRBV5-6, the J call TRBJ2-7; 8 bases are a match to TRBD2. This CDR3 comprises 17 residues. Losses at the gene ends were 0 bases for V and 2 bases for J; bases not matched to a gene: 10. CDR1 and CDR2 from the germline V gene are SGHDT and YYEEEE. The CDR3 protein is CASSLVTRRSGTYEQYF. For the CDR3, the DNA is TGTGCCAGCAGCTTGGTAACGCGACGTAGCGGGACCTACGAGCAGTACTTC. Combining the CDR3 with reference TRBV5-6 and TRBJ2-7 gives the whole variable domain DAGVTQSPTHLIKTRGQQVTLRCSPKSGHDTVSWYQQALGQGPQFIFQYYEEEERQRGNFPDRFSGHQFPNYSSELNVNALLLGDSALYLCASSLVTRRSGTYEQYFGPGTRLTVT.

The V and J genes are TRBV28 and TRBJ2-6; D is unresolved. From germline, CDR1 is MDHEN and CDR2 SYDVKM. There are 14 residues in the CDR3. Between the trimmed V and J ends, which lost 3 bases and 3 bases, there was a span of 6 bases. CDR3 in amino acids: CASSFIFGANVLTF. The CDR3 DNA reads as TGTGCCAGCAGTTTTATCTTTGGGGCCAACGTCCTGACTTTC.

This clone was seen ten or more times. CDR3 nucleotides: TGTGCCAGCTCACCACCTTCGGCAGGGTCTGAGGAGCAGTACTTC. Translating it yields CASSPPSAGSEEQYF. The gene calls are TRBV18 and TRBJ2-7, with a weak D call TRBD1 (5 bases). The V end was cut by 0 bases, the J end by 7 bases, with 16 bases between. CDR1 is KGHSH, CDR2 LQKENI, per germline. CDR3 length equals 15 residues.

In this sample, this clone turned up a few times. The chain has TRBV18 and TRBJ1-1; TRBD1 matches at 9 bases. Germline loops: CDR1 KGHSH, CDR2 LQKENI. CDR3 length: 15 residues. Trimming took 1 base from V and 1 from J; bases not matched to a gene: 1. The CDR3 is CASSPRQGGNTEAFF. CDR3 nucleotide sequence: TGTGCCAGCTCACCACGACAGGGGGGGAACACTGAAGCTTTCTTT.

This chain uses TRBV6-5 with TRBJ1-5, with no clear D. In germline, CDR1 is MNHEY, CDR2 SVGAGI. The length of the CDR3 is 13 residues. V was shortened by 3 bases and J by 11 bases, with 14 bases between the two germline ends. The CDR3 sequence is CASSYSKVSAQHF. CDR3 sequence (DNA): TGTGCCAGCAGTTATTCCAAAGTCTCGGCCCAGCATTTT.

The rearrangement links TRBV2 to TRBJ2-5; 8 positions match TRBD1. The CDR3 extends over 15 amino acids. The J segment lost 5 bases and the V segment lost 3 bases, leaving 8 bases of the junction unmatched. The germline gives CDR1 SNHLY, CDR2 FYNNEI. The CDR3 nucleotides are TGTGCCAGCAGTGATTTGGGCCGACAGGGGGAGACCCAGTACTTC. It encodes CASSDLGRQGETQYF.

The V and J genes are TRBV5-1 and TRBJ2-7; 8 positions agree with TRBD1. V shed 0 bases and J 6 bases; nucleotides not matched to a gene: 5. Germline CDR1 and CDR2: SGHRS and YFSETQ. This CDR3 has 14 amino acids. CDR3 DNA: TGCGCCAGCAGCTTGGCGGACAGGGTATCCGAGCAGTACTTC. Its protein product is CASSLADRVSEQYF. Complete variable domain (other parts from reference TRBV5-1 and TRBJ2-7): KAGVTQTPRYLIKTRGQQVTLSCSPISGHRSVSWYQQTPGQGLQFLFEYFSETQRNKGNFPGRFSGRQFSNSRSEMNVSTLELGDSALYLCASSLADRVSEQYFGPGTRLTVT.

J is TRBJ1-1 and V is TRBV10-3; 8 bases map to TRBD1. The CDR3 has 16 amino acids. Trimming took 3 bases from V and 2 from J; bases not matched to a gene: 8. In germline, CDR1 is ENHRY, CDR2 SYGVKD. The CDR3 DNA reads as TGTGCCATCAGTGATGCCGACAGGGGTCAAAACACTGAAGCTTTCTTT. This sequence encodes CAISDADRGQNTEAFF.

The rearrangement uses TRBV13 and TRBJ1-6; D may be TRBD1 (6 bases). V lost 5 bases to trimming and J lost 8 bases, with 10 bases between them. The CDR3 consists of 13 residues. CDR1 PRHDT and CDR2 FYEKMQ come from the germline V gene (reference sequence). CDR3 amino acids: CASSRTVYSPLHF. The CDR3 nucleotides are TGTGCCAGCAGCCGGACAGTTTATTCACCCCTCCACTTT.

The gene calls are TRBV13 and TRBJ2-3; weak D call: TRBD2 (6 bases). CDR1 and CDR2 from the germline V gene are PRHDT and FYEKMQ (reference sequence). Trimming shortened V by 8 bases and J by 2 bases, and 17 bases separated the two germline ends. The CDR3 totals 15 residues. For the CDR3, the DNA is TGTGCCAGCGGGAAGGGCGGGGAGTTCACAGATACGCAGTATTTT. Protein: CASGKGGEFTDTQYF.

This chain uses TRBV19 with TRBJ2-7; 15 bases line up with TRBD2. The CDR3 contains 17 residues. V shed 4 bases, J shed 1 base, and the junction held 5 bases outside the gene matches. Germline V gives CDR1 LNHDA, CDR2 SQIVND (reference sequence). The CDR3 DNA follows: TGTGCCAGTAGTACCCTCGGACTAGCGGGAGGGTCCTACGAGCAGTACTTC. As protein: CASSTLGLAGGSYEQYF. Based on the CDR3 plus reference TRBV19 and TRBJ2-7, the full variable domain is DGGITQSPKYLFRKEGQNVTLSCEQNLNHDAMYWYRQDPGQGLRLIYYSQIVNDFQKGDIAEGYSVSREKKESFPLTVTSAQKNPTAFYLCASSTLGLAGGSYEQYFGPGTRLTVT.

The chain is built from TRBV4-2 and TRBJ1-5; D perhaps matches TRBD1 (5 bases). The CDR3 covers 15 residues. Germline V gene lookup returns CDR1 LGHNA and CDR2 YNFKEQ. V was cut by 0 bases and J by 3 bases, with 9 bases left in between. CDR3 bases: TGTGCCAGCAGCCAAGATCGACAGACCAATCAGCCCCAGCATTTT. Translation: CASSQDRQTNQPQHF.

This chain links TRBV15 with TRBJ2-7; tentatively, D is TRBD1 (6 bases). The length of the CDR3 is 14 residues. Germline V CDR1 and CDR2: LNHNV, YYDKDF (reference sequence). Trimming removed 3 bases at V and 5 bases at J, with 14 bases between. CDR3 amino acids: CATSRRDIYNEQYF. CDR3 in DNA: TGTGCCACCAGCAGGAGGGACATTTACAACGAGCAGTACTTC.

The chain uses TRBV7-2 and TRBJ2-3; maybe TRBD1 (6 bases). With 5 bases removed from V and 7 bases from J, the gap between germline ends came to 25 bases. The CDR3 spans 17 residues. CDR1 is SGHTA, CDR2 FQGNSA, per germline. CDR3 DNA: TGTGCCAGCAGCCCCACCAGGGGAGTGCAGATCCTGAATACGCAGTATTTT. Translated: CASSPTRGVQILNTQYF.

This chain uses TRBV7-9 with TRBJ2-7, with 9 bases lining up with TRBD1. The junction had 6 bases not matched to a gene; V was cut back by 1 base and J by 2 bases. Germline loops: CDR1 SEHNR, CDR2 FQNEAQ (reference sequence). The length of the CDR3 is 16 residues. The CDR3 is CASSLELGQGTYEQYF. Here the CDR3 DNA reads TGTGCCAGCAGCTTAGAGCTAGGACAGGGGACCTACGAGCAGTACTTC. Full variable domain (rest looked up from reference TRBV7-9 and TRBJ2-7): DTGVSQNPRHKITKRGQNVTFRCDPISEHNRLYWYRQTLGQGPEFLTYFQNEAQLEKSRLLSDRFSAERPKGSFSTLEIQRTEQGDSAMYLCASSLELGQGTYEQYFGPGTRLTVT.

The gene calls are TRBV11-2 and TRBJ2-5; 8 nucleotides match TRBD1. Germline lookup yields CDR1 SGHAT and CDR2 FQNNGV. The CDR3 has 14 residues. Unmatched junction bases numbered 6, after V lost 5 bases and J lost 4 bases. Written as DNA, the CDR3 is TGTGCCAGCAGCCTGGGGACAGGAGGAGAGACCCAGTACTTC. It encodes CASSLGTGGETQYF.

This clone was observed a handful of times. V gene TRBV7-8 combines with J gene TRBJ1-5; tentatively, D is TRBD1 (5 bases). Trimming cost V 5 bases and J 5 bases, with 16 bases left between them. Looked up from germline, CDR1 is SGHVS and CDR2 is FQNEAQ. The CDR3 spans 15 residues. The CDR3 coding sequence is TGTGCCAGCAGCGCGGGGAGGGGAATGGATCAGCCCCAGCATTTT. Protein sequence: CASSAGRGMDQPQHF.

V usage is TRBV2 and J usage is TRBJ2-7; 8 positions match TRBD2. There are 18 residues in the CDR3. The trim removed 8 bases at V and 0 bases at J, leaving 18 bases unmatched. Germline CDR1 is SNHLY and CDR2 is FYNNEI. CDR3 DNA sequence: TGTGCCAGCTACGCACCAGTCTCCGGGAGGGACTCCTCCTACGAGCAGTACTTC. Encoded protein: CASYAPVSGRDSSYEQYF.